A single sample gave rise to the 20 T cell receptor beta chains below, sequenced in a study of T-cell memory formation after mild COVID-19. MiXCR, applied by TCRdb to the 5' RACE reads, yields one record per CDR3 protein. The data contain 350,000 to 500,000 distinct CDR3 sequences, 15% to 25% of them seen just once; the ten biggest clones take up more than 8%. Sequencing used PBMCs or a T cell subset sorted from them (not recorded which). The origin of the receptors is an adult woman who had mild COVID-19 (a few samples of this study predate the infection). Cell type and time point are not known.

This clonotype has a handful of counts. This rearrangement joins TRBV20-1 to TRBJ2-7; possibly TRBD2 for D (6 bases). Germline values: CDR1 DFQATT, CDR2 SNEGSKA (reference sequence). This CDR3 region has 12 residues. Trimming shortened V by 3 bases and J by 5 bases, and 11 bases separated the two germline ends. Here the CDR3 reads CSAREGSNEQYF. The CDR3 DNA follows: TGCAGTGCTAGGGAGGGTAGCAACGAGCAGTACTTC.

This clonotype was detected a few times. The rearrangement joins TRBV4-3 to TRBJ2-7, with TRBD2 matching over 7 bases. This CDR3 is built from 16 residues. Looked up from germline, CDR1 is LGHNA and CDR2 is YSLEER. Trimming removed 0 bases from V and 5 bases from J; junction bases left unmatched: 10. The CDR3 sequence is CASSQDQVRAGNEQYF. The DNA for the CDR3 is TGCGCCAGCAGCCAAGACCAGGTCAGAGCGGGAAACGAGCAGTACTTC.

This clonotype has a handful of counts. The chain recombines TRBV29-1 with TRBJ2-3; a possible D gene is TRBD2 (5 bases). Germline V gene sequence: CDR1 SQVTM, CDR2 ANQGSEA. Deletions cut 6 bases from V and 6 bases from J, with 22 bases between. CDR3 length: 15 amino acids. The CDR3 nucleotides read TGCAGCGTACACCCGGACGGGAACCCAGGTGATACGCAGTATTTT. It encodes CSVHPDGNPGDTQYF.

V is TRBV7-2 and J is TRBJ2-1; 7 bases agree with TRBD1. CDR3 length: 14 residues. V lost 2 bases to trimming and J lost 9 bases; unmatched junction nucleotides: 7. The V gene's germline CDR1 is SGHTA and CDR2 FQGNSA. The CDR3 is CASSLQQGRGEQFF. CDR3 coding DNA: TGTGCCAGCAGCTTACAACAGGGGAGAGGTGAGCAGTTCTTC.

This clonotype has only a few counts. V usage is TRBV27 and J usage is TRBJ1-1; D unresolved. From germline, CDR1 is MNHEY and CDR2 SMNVEV (reference sequence). The V end lost 6 bases, the J end lost 11 bases, and 28 bases lay between the germline ends. The CDR3 spans 16 residues. In DNA form, the CDR3 reads TGTGCCAGCAGCCGATCTCAACGGACCTTTGGGAGAGAGGCTTTCTTT. This codes for CASSRSQRTFGREAFF.

This clonotype was recorded a few times. The chain is built from TRBV5-6 and TRBJ2-3, with a possible D match to TRBD1 (5 bases). V lost 2 bases to trimming and J lost 1 base, with 8 bases between them. Germline lookup yields CDR1 SGHDT and CDR2 YYEEEE. The CDR3 is made up of 14 amino acids. CDR3 sequence reads: CASSFVRGTDTQYF. For the CDR3, the DNA is TGTGCCAGCAGCTTCGTCAGGGGCACAGATACGCAGTATTTT.

This clonotype occurred a few times. The chain uses TRBV28 and TRBJ1-5, with a tentative D call TRBD1 (5 bases). The ends were cut back, 5 bases at V and 2 bases at J, with 10 bases in the middle. The CDR3 contains 14 residues. Germline CDR1 and CDR2: MDHEN and SYDVKM. In nucleotides, the CDR3 is TGTGCCAGCAGTCCACAGGTGGGCAATCAGCCCCAGCATTTT. Amino acids: CASSPQVGNQPQHF.

The V gene is TRBV6-6, the J gene TRBJ1-2; the D gene is possibly TRBD1 (6 bases). The CDR3 runs 15 residues. Trimming took 4 bases from V and 5 from J, leaving 17 bases between them. CDR1 is MNHNY, CDR2 SVGAGI, per germline (reference sequence). The CDR3 sequence: CASSFRDNPGYGYTF. DNA for the CDR3: TGTGCCAGCAGTTTCCGGGACAACCCTGGGTATGGCTACACCTTC.

This clonotype was counted a few times. V gene TRBV7-9 combines with J gene TRBJ2-5, with unresolved D. The CDR3 is 12 amino acids. The germline CDR1 and CDR2 sequences are SEHNR and FQNEAQ (reference sequence). V was pared by 6 bases and J by 3 bases, with 8 bases between. The CDR3 DNA sequence: TGTGCCAGCAGGGTTGGGGAAGAGACCCAGTACTTC. Amino acid sequence: CASRVGEETQYF.

This clonotype was seen more than once but under ten times. The rearrangement links TRBV6-5 to TRBJ1-5; D gene uncertain. V gave up 2 bases and J gave up 5 bases, with 13 bases separating them. The CDR3 is made up of 15 amino acids. In germline, CDR1 is MNHEY, CDR2 SVGAGI. The CDR3 sequence: CASSYTAGVDQPQHF. Written as DNA, the CDR3 is TGTGCCAGCAGTTACACGGCAGGAGTGGATCAGCCCCAGCATTTT.

V and J are TRBV11-3 and TRBJ2-5; D unresolved. This CDR3 contains 12 residues. The ends were cut back, 5 bases at V and 2 bases at J, with 6 bases in the middle. Germline loops: CDR1 SGHNT, CDR2 YENEEA. The CDR3 region is CASSGPQETQYF. CDR3 DNA sequence: TGTGCCAGCAGCGGCCCTCAAGAGACCCAGTACTTC.

This rearrangement joins TRBV3-1 to TRBJ1-1; D is unresolved. V lost 2 bases and J 5 bases, leaving 15 bases between the germline ends. CDR1 and CDR2 (germline): LGHDT, YNNKEL (reference sequence). The CDR3 covers 15 residues. The CDR3 region is CASSQRDLGRTEAFF. The CDR3 DNA is TGTGCCAGCAGCCAAAGGGATTTGGGGAGAACTGAAGCTTTCTTT.

The genes are TRBV7-8 and TRBJ1-1, with D possibly matching TRBD1 (6 bases). The germline CDR1 and CDR2 sequences are SGHVS and FQNEAQ. Deletions cut 5 bases from V and 4 bases from J, with 17 bases between. The CDR3 is made up of 15 amino acids. The CDR3 region has the DNA TGTGCCAGCAGCCAATCGGGGGCGGGGGTCACTGAAGCTTTCTTT. Translation: CASSQSGAGVTEAFF.

The gene calls are TRBV7-8 and TRBJ2-6; no reliable D call. The CDR3 runs 16 residues. V lost 4 bases and J 0 bases, leaving 10 bases between the germline ends. The germline CDR1 and CDR2 sequences are SGHVS and FQNEAQ. CDR3 sequence reads: CASSSWTLSGANVLTF. CDR3 in DNA: TGTGCCAGCAGCTCCTGGACCCTCTCTGGGGCCAACGTCCTGACTTTC.

This clonotype was seen many times. The rearrangement uses TRBV15 and TRBJ2-2; TRBD2 matches 9 bases. The germline V gene encodes CDR1 LNHNV and CDR2 YYDKDF (reference sequence). The CDR3 covers 18 residues. Trimming took 0 bases from V and 0 from J; bases not matched to a gene: 5. DNA of the CDR3: TGTGCCACCAGCAGAGATCAAGCGGGGGGCCCGAACACCGGGGAGCTGTTTTTT. The encoded protein is CATSRDQAGGPNTGELFF.

The genes are TRBV20-1 and TRBJ1-5; possibly TRBD1 for D (5 bases). The CDR3 spans 14 residues. Germline V lookup: CDR1 DFQATT, CDR2 SNEGSKA (reference sequence). Trimming cost V 1 base and J 3 bases, with 10 bases left between them. This CDR3 reads CSARGDGYNQPQHF. The CDR3 DNA reads TGCAGTGCTAGAGGGGACGGCTACAATCAGCCCCAGCATTTT.

There are a few counts of this clonotype. J is TRBJ2-1 and V is TRBV5-1; 16 bases agree with TRBD2. The CDR3 extends over 17 amino acids. The germline V gene has CDR1 SGHRS and CDR2 YFSETQ. V lost 4 bases and J lost 3; bases outside the gene matches: 4. The CDR3 bases are TGCGCCAGCAGCCAGGGACTAGCGGGGGGGTACTACAATGAGCAGTTCTTC. Translating it yields CASSQGLAGGYYNEQFF. The complete variable domain, with remaining parts taken from reference TRBV5-1 and TRBJ2-1, reads KAGVTQTPRYLIKTRGQQVTLSCSPISGHRSVSWYQQTPGQGLQFLFEYFSETQRNKGNFPGRFSGRQFSNSRSEMNVSTLELGDSALYLCASSQGLAGGYYNEQFFGPGTRLTVL.

The chain's CDR3 is CASSPQEWGSTDTQYF. The CDR3 DNA is TGTGCCAGCAGCCCACAGGAGTGGGGGTCCACAGATACGCAGTATTTT. This chain connects TRBV4-2 to TRBJ2-3, with D tentatively TRBD1 or TRBD2 (5 bases each). This CDR3 has 16 residues. Germline V gives CDR1 LGHNA, CDR2 YNFKEQ. Trimming took 4 bases from V and 2 from J, leaving 16 bases between them.

The CDR3 protein is CASSLLGQATYEQYF. The CDR3, as DNA: TGCGCCAGCAGCCTCCTAGGACAGGCGACCTACGAGCAGTACTTC. The V gene is TRBV4-1, the J gene TRBJ2-7, with 7 bases identical to TRBD1. The germline CDR1 and CDR2 sequences are MGHRA and YSYEKL. V gave up 4 bases and J gave up 2 bases; unmatched junction bases: 8. The CDR3 has 15 amino acids.

The chain couples TRBV4-3 to TRBJ2-7; the D is unclear. Trimming removed 0 bases at V and 5 bases at J, with 14 bases between. The V gene's germline CDR1 is LGHNA and CDR2 YSLEER. This CDR3 has 15 residues. The CDR3 DNA sequence: TGCGCCAGCAGCCAAGAAGTGGGAAAAGGGAACGAGCAGTACTTC. Translating it yields CASSQEVGKGNEQYF.